These 7 T cell receptor beta chains were sequenced from one sample in a study of T cells after yellow fever vaccination. TCRdb called the 5' RACE reads again in MiXCR, with one record for every CDR3 protein. The sample carries approximately 300,000 distinct CDR3 sequences, approximately 9% recorded once. Sequencing used PBMCs, obtained on the day of the first yellow fever vaccination. The origin of the receptors is a young man who received the YFV17D yellow fever vaccine.

This clonotype has ten or more counts. J is TRBJ2-5 and V is TRBV5-1; no clear D gene. Trimming pared 0 bases from V and 1 base from J, leaving 10 bases between. Per the germline V gene, CDR1 is SGHRS and CDR2 is YFSETQ. The CDR3 loop spans 15 amino acids. The CDR3 DNA is TGCGCCAGCAGCTTGGCCTCGAATGTCCAAGAGACCCAGTACTTC. Translation gives CASSLASNVQETQYF.

This clonotype was observed many times. The chain is built from TRBV6-5 and TRBJ1-4; D is ambiguous. Germline lookup yields CDR1 MNHEY and CDR2 SVGAGI. V shed 2 bases and J shed 6 bases, with 7 bases lying between them. The length of the CDR3 is 13 residues. CDR3: CASSYGLHEKLFF. Here the CDR3 DNA reads TGTGCCAGCAGTTACGGGCTCCATGAAAAACTGTTTTTT.

At least ten counts were recorded for this clonotype. V and J are TRBV4-1 and TRBJ2-3, with TRBD1 matching 7 bases. Germline CDR1 is MGHRA and CDR2 is YSYEKL. The length of the CDR3 is 17 residues. J gave up 0 bases and V 5 bases, and 11 bases lay outside the gene matches. CDR3 DNA sequence: TGCGCCAGCAGCGAAAGGGGGCACCTAGCTAGCACAGATACGCAGTATTTT. Its protein is CASSERGHLASTDTQYF.

This chain uses TRBV25-1 with TRBJ2-7; 7 bases agree with TRBD2. This CDR3 contains 13 residues. The V gene's germline CDR1 is MGHDK and CDR2 SYGVNS. V trimming: 6 bases; J trimming: 6 bases; junction bases outside the gene matches: 8. The CDR3 nucleotides read TGTGCCAGCAGGAGACTAGCTTCCGGCGAGCAGTACTTC. Protein: CASRRLASGEQYF.

In this sample, this clonotype turned up many times. The rearrangement joins TRBV11-2 to TRBJ2-5; no clear D. V shed 1 base and J shed 5 bases, with 5 bases lying between them. The germline V gene encodes CDR1 SGHAT and CDR2 FQNNGV. The CDR3 covers 12 residues. In DNA, the CDR3 is TGTGCCAGCAGCTTAGCAGCGGAGACCCAGTACTTC. As protein: CASSLAAETQYF.

Only a few counts were recorded for this clonotype. The chain employs TRBV7-3 and TRBJ2-3, with TRBD1 matching 10 bases. The V gene's germline CDR1 is SGHTA and CDR2 FQGTGA. The J segment lost 3 bases and the V segment lost 5 bases, leaving 5 bases of the junction unmatched. The CDR3 extends over 15 amino acids. CDR3 in DNA: TGTGCCAGCAGCCCCCGGGACAGGGGTACAGATACGCAGTATTTT. It specifies CASSPRDRGTDTQYF.

The V and J genes are TRBV7-3 and TRBJ1-5, with D unresolved. In germline, CDR1 is SGHTA, CDR2 FQGTGA. The germline V and J ends were trimmed by 2 bases and 2 bases, with 7 bases remaining between them. This CDR3 comprises 14 residues. CDR3 nucleotides: TGTGCCAGCAGCTTAGGGGAAGGCAATCAGCCCCAGCATTTT. Amino acids: CASSLGEGNQPQHF.